This T cell receptor (beta chain) originates from a study of blood T cell repertoires in COVID-19. Study background: Samples taken during acute and convalescent COVID-19 were collected in the United States, Italy and Spain.

Those enrolled, adults aged about 18 to 95 years, came from around 25 US areas. As processed by the authors: Cell counts per sample came from amplifying reference gene primers. Repertoires were generated with immunoSEQ multiplex PCR, while TCRdb's copy carries only in-frame clones and drops some. V and J calls and clone size are copied from that table; D and trimming were computed from the DNA. The sample consists of 140,000 or so clones, about 80% of them appearing once. The sequencing input was PBMCs or T cells enriched from blood (not recorded which). This receptor was taken from a man aged 50-60 years who had recovered from COVID-19.

The CDR3 region has the DNA TGTGCCAGTAGTGGTGACAGCATTAATGAAAAACTGTTTTTT. Its protein is CASSGDSINEKLFF. The V and J genes are TRBV19 and TRBJ1-4; possible D gene TRBD1, 5 bases. The germline V gene encodes CDR1 LNHDA and CDR2 SQIVND (reference sequence). CDR3 length: 14 amino acids. Trimming stripped 5 bases from V and 4 bases from J, with 11 bases between. Drawing the rest from reference TRBV19 and TRBJ1-4, the complete variable domain is DGGITQSPKYLFRKEGQNVTLSCEQNLNHDAMYWYRQDPGQGLRLIYYSQIVNDFQKGDIAEGYSVSREKKESFPLTVTSAQKNPTAFYLCASSGDSINEKLFFGSGTQLSVL.